The clone carrying this T cell receptor beta chain was seen a single time. Its antigen remains unidentified. This sample is part of a study of T cell repertoires in ileal Crohn's disease. Study-level findings and limits: Compared with non-smokers, active smokers at surgery showed more clonal expansions. Endoscopic recurrence occurred in every patient whose clonality exceeded 26.8%. Mucosal expansions were suggested to be mainly CD8 T cells.

Some clones are missing from TCRdb's copy, which holds only in-frame ones; the method was immunoSEQ multiplex PCR. The data contain some 14,000 clones, 70% of them singletons. Germline V gene data show CDR1 as SGDLS and CDR2 as YYNGEE. The J segment lost 8 bases and the V segment lost 1 base, leaving 8 bases of the junction unmatched. The CDR3 has 16 amino acids. The chain uses TRBV9 and TRBJ2-1, with 11 bases lining up with TRBD1. This sequence was found in an adult with Crohn's disease. Sequenced: ileal tissue. This CDR3 reads CASSVLHGTGGDEQFF. The CDR3 bases are TGTGCCAGCAGCGTATTGCACGGGACAGGGGGGGATGAGCAGTTCTTC.